The following is a T cell receptor beta chain sequence with its context. Only one count was recorded for this clone. Its antigen has not been determined. No quality values exist for individual bases; no much larger clone is one base distant. The data were taken from a study of T cell responses to AZD1222 COVID-19 vaccine (dated by TCRdb to the early 2020s). The study in broad terms: Because spike-specific TCR depth and breadth did not differ between the two schedules, AZD1222 recipients who got a second dose at roughly 4 weeks were pooled with those who got a second dose at roughly 12 weeks. A total of 230 to 250 trial participants underwent TCR sequencing, of whom about 200 had received two doses of AZD1222 and approximately 25 had received two doses of the MenACWY control vaccine. Trial participants were enrolled by age into subgroups of 18-55, 56-69 and 70-plus years, and around 150, 29 and 61 TCR-sequenced participants, respectively, were included in these subgroups. What the authors observed across the whole study: The 56-69-year group was small, and its depth increase did not reach significance, likely because of low power. Participants were mostly white British, with more females than males. The authors suggested clonal diversity may have been underestimated. Because no samples from the day 14 peak response were available, repertoires could be characterized only after the peak T cell response. The vaccine-associated CD4 TCRs covered the entire spike protein, and the dominant responses fell in regions 160-218 and 743-854. Reportedly, almost half of the unique spike-specific TCRs recognized epitopes lying outside the regions that are mutated in the B.1.351 and B.1.1.7 variants. Only six AZD1222 recipients were SARS-CoV-2 seropositive at baseline, limiting conclusions about previously exposed vaccinees. Spike-specific TCR breadth and depth rose significantly after two AZD1222 doses compared with day 0 and with MenACWY recipients.

The CDR3 regions of human TCRbeta chains were subjected to immunosequencing. The authors' analysis ran thus. Repertoire TCRs were matched against a reference library of SARS-CoV-2-specific TCRs generated with the MIRA antigen-specificity platform. Breadth was defined as the fraction of unique TCRs that were SARS-CoV-2-associated, and depth was defined as the fraction of total T cells that were SARS-CoV-2-associated. Each spike-specific TCR was assigned to its reactive spike region and to a CD4 or CD8 class using the MIRA data. Log10-transformed breadth and depth values were compared by one-way ANOVA with Sidak's multiple comparisons tests. The table was pulled from immuneACCESS by TCRdb, which kept in-frame rearrangements only. Such tables lose some clones; where checked, under half of the loss comes from unresolved V genes, and the rest has no known cause. That table gives V, J and clone size, and the DNA gave D and trimming. In all, the sample holds about 96,000 clones, and approximately 90% of those were seen once. Of the sample, 2.8% is held by the ten largest clones.

V lost 3 bases and J lost 4 bases; the stretch between them is 5 bases long. From the cysteine through the phenylalanine, the CDR3 covers 12 amino acids. The sequence is cut down to CDR3 DNA, 36 bases in frame from base 1. Explained via the paper, the time point label denotes: baseline before first vaccination. Vaccinee samples were obtained from the UK trials COV001 and COV002, which included a single-blind randomized controlled phase 2/3 trial of AZD1222 (ChAdOx1 nCoV-19) in healthy adults. For TCRbeta chain sequencing, PBMC samples were collected from trial participants at day 0 and at day 28 after the second dose.

Sequences were derived from peripheral blood, sampled on day 0 of AZD1222 vaccination. This TCR was sampled from an adult in good health. The chain is made from TRBV12-3 or TRBV12-4 and TRBJ2-3; a confident D gene designation cannot be given. The sequenced DNA: TGTGCCAGCAGTTTCGGCCCAGATACGCAGTATTTT. This sequence encodes CASSFGPDTQYF.